The T cell receptor beta chain described here comes from a study of T cell responses to AZD1222 COVID-19 vaccine. Points from the study as a whole: Spike was spanned by vaccine-associated CD4 TCRs, which were dominant at 160-218 and 743-854. A rise in Spike-specific TCR breadth and depth followed two AZD1222 doses. Only a handful of AZD1222 recipients were seropositive at baseline. Unmutated variant regions are reportedly the target of nearly half of TCRs that are spike-specific.

Libraries were prepared by immunoSEQ multiplex PCR; TCRdb keeps only in-frame clonotypes and omits some of them. The sample lists 120,000 to 150,000 clones, approximately 92% occurring once. The count of this clone is one. Its antigen remains unidentified. Here the sequenced sample was peripheral blood, taken on day 0 of AZD1222 vaccination. The receptor's source is an adult in good health.

This chain's CDR3 is CASSVTGDPLNEQFF. As DNA, the CDR3 is TGTGCCAGCAGCGTGACAGGGGACCCACTCAATGAGCAGTTCTTC. The V and J genes are TRBV5-8 and TRBJ2-1; 8 nucleotides align to TRBD1. The CDR3 is made up of 15 amino acids. The germline gives CDR1 SGHTS, CDR2 YDEGEE. The J segment lost 6 bases and the V segment lost 4 bases, leaving 9 bases of the junction unmatched.